This TCR beta chain was obtained from a study of shared clonotypes between healthy human individuals (dated by TCRdb to 2020 to 2021). General notes on the study: A few men and two women, aged 18 to 49 years, made up the cohort. To estimate repertoire size and how much clonotype sharing occurs between individuals, the study deeply sequenced the blood TCR repertoires of several healthy adults. Between about 0.85 and 9.5 billion PBMCs per donor were obtained by leukapheresis. For each donor, CD4 naive and CD4 memory were each run on three plates, CD8 naive on two plates, and CD8 memory on one plate. To increase sequencing depth and limit assay-specific biases, different laboratories used diverse techniques to prepare libraries and sequence TCR repertoires.

CD8 naive samples were CD45RO-negative cells positively selected for CCR7, giving a CD45RA+CCR7+ population that excluded TemRA cells. Donors were healthy HIV-negative adults with no recently reported acute infections or vaccinations. Every donor was a Caucasian adult residing in Nashville, Tennessee, USA. Blood was obtained by leukapheresis, after which PBMCs were separated by Ficoll-Histopaque density gradient centrifugation and cryopreserved in liquid nitrogen vapor phase. Analytical flow cytometry was used to check the purity and quantity of every magnetically sorted T cell population. Genomic DNA was isolated from each sorted fraction and quantified by UV absorbance on a Nanodrop 2000c. What the study reported, not specific to this receptor: Pairwise subsampling led to the expectation that sequencing depth would affect the degree of clonotype sharing among donors. Sampling was restricted to blood, and TCR repertoires in tissues likely differ from the TCR repertoires found in blood. When several donors were compared, the shared fraction of clonotypes was approximately 5% for naive CD4, 3.5% to 4% for naive CD8, 2% to 2.5% for memory CD4, and 0.4% for memory CD8. The genetic and exposure-history diversity represented was limited by the small number of donors. Even with the large sequencing depth, rarefaction of the sorted-subset datasets indicated that sequencing was incomplete. Higher generation probabilities were observed for clonotypes shared by all four sorted-subset donors than for non-shared clonotypes. Naive subsets generally had larger estimated clonotype richness than memory subsets did.

For this clone: Its antigen has not been determined. No base quality information exists; no much larger clone differs at one position.

The CDR3 numbers 20 residues from cysteine through phenylalanine. Just the 60-base CDR3 DNA is kept, in frame starting at base 1. V trim: 5 bases; J trim: 3 bases; unmatched bases: 21. Looking up the germline V gene yields CDR1 LGHNA and CDR2 YNFKEQ. TCR CDR3 regions were amplified from genomic DNA by multiplex PCR using the deep immunoSEQ assay. Genomic DNA extracted from each cell subset was distributed evenly over all wells of several immunoSEQ 96-well plates, and each plate served as one replicate. For sorted subsets, around 200 ng genomic DNA, equal to about 30,000 T cell genomes, was loaded into each replicate PCR. Purified libraries were quantified with a Qubit 3.0 fluorometer, sized on a Bioanalyzer 2100, and re-quantified with the KAPA Library Quantification kit. Every immunoSEQ 96-well plate was sequenced on a separate single-read 150-cycle Illumina NextSeq 550 flow cell. Per the original workflow: The immunoSEQ output contained only junctional sequences without quality scores, so filtering could not match that applied to full-length reads. To assign V/J genes and CDR3, sequences were annotated using PyIR, a Python wrapper for IgBLAST v1.9, with IMGT germline references. Reads with weak V/J assignments (E-value above 1e-6), missing CDR3, stop codons, out-of-frame junctions, or ambiguous translated residues were removed. V3J clonotypes were defined as sequences sharing an identical inferred V gene, J gene, and CDR3 amino acid sequence. The percentage overlap between two repertoires was calculated by dividing the number of shared unique clonotypes by the size of the smaller repertoire. Richness of each repertoire was evaluated using RTK rarefaction, the Chao1 estimator, and Recon v2.1 estimates of unobserved clonotypes. Generation probabilities were computed with OLGA for all TCRbeta clonotypes obtained by the gDNA method from a handful of donors. Not all clones reach the TCRdb copy of this immuneACCESS table, which keeps in-frame sequences only. Checked studies attribute under half of the gap to unresolved V genes and leave the rest unexplained. The V and J calls and the clone size are those of that table, but D and trimming were determined from the DNA. This sample gives hundreds of thousands of clones in total; about 96% of them show up just once. About 0.11% of the sample is in the top ten clones.

This receptor was obtained from a woman aged 30 to 39 in good health. The source material was naive CD8+ T cells sorted from blood. The sample's cell subset or site, from its label and the paper: CD45RA+CCR7+. This receptor chain uses TRBV4-2 and TRBJ2-2; 7 nucleotides in the junction match TRBD1. The bases are TGTGCCAGCAGCGGGTGGGGCGGACAGGATGCTTTTCGGGACACCGGGGAGCTGTTTTTT. This codes for CASSGWGGQDAFRDTGELFF.